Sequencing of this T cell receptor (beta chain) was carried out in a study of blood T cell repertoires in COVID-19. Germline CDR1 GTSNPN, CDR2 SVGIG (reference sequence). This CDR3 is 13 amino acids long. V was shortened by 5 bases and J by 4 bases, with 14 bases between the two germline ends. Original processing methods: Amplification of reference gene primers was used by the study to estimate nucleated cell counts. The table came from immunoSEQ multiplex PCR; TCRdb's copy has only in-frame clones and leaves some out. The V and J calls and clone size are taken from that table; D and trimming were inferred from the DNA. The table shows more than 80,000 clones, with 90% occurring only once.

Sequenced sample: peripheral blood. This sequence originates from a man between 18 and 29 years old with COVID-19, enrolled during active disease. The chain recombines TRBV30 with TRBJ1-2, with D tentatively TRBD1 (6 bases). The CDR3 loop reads CAWAGGLGYGYTF. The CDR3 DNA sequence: TGTGCCTGGGCGGGGGGCCTCGGCTATGGCTACACCTTC.